This T cell receptor beta chain was identified in a study of T-cell memory formation after mild COVID-19. In the study overall: Largely, the TCR clusters proved donor specific. Study results and caveats: Clones that got smaller from day 15 to 85 had even CD4/CD8, while clones growing later tipped toward CD4+. CM and EM subsets held most contracting CD4+ clones; EMRA held CD8+ ones. Pre-infection memory showed some responding clones, and this suggested that cross-reactive memory joined.

Trimming shortened V by 0 bases and J by 6 bases, and 9 bases separated the two germline ends. The CDR3 is 14 amino acids. The V gene's germline CDR1 is MNHEY and CDR2 SVGEGT. TCRdb reanalysed the 5' RACE reads using MiXCR and keeps one entry per CDR3 protein. The data contain roughly 280,000 distinct CDR3 sequences, 8% to 9% of them seen just once; the ten biggest clones take up around a fifth. Details on this clonotype: The antigen remains undetermined.

V is TRBV6-2 or TRBV6-3 and J is TRBJ1-5; TRBD1 might be the D (5 bases). Material: PBMCs or a T cell subset sorted from them (not recorded which). This receptor was identified in a man aged 18 to 35 who had mild COVID-19 (a few samples of this study predate the infection). Cell type and time point are not known. CDR3 sequence: CASSYSTARQPQHF. The DNA for the CDR3 is TGTGCCAGCAGTTACTCGACAGCGCGTCAGCCCCAGCATTTT.